The 11 T cell receptor beta chains given below trace back to one sample, sequenced in a study of shared clonotypes between healthy human individuals. Method: immunoSEQ multiplex PCR; TCRdb's copy keeps in-frame clones and lacks some. The sample consists of about 2.3 million clones, just over 90% of them appearing once. The specimen sequenced was naive CD4+ T cells from PBMCs. Described subset: CD45RA+ positively selected. The receptors derive from a man younger than 35 in good health. Some clones in this sample may be carry-over from other donors' samples.

The genes are TRBV6-5 and TRBJ1-5; D is uncertain. The V end lost 5 bases, the J end lost 4 bases, and 12 bases lay between the germline ends. Germline CDR1 reads MNHEY; CDR2 reads SVGAGI. This CDR3 has 14 residues. This CDR3 reads CASSNRADNQPQHF. The CDR3 region has the DNA TGTGCCAGCAGTAACAGAGCGGATAATCAGCCCCAGCATTTT.

On this clone: Other nucleotide sequences in the sample specify the same CDR3. This rearrangement joins TRBV5-1 to TRBJ2-1, with TRBD2 matching over 9 bases. This CDR3 region has 16 residues. The germline V gene encodes CDR1 SGHRS and CDR2 YFSETQ. After removal of 3 bases from V and 0 bases from J, the junction contained 4 bases not matched to a gene. The chain's CDR3 is CASSSDSGSSYNEQFF. The CDR3 DNA is TGCGCCAGCAGCTCCGATAGCGGGAGCTCCTACAATGAGCAGTTCTTC.

This clone was seen just once. The chain combines TRBV10-3 with TRBJ2-2; D remains ambiguous. This CDR3 is built from 14 residues. The germline V gene encodes CDR1 ENHRY and CDR2 SYGVKD. Trimming stripped 4 bases from V and 0 bases from J, with 6 bases between. The CDR3 nucleotides read TGTGCCATCAGTGGGTCTACGAACACCGGGGAGCTGTTTTTT. As protein: CAISGSTNTGELFF.

In its sample, this clone was seen once. V and J are TRBV28 and TRBJ1-2, with TRBD1 identical over 7 bases. V dropped 3 bases and J dropped 5; count of bases not matched to a gene: 9. The CDR3 extends over 15 amino acids. Per germline, CDR1 MDHEN and CDR2 SYDVKM. The chain's CDR3 is CASSFRQGERYGYTF. In nucleotides, the CDR3 is TGTGCCAGCAGTTTTAGACAGGGCGAGAGGTATGGCTACACCTTC.

This clone showed up just a few times. The rearrangement uses TRBV7-2 and TRBJ2-7; tentatively, D is TRBD2 (5 bases). Trimming removed 1 base from V and 2 bases from J, with 12 bases in between. The germline gives CDR1 SGHTA, CDR2 FQGNSA. The CDR3 loop spans 15 amino acids. The CDR3 here is CASSLGIASAYEQYF. CDR3 in DNA: TGTGCCAGCAGCTTAGGGATAGCGTCCGCCTACGAGCAGTACTTC.

Details on this clone: Other DNA variants within this sample encode the same CDR3. The V gene is TRBV18, the J gene TRBJ1-1, with a tentative D call TRBD1 (6 bases). CDR3 size: 14 residues. CDR1 and CDR2 from the germline V gene are KGHSH and LQKENI. The germline V and J ends were trimmed by 3 bases and 4 bases, with 12 bases remaining between them. This CDR3 is CASSPGGAGTEAFF. The CDR3 nucleotides read TGTGCCAGCTCACCCGGGGGGGCTGGCACTGAAGCTTTCTTT.

The chain links TRBV18 to TRBJ2-3; either TRBD1 or TRBD2 may fit D (7 bases each). The V end lost 6 bases, the J end lost 0 bases, and 16 bases lay between the germline ends. Germline-derived CDR1 and CDR2 are KGHSH and LQKENI. CDR3 length: 16 residues. CDR3 loop: CASSPNRGLSTDTQYF. The CDR3 DNA reads TGTGCCAGCTCGCCAAACAGGGGACTAAGCACAGATACGCAGTATTTT.

This chain uses TRBV18 with TRBJ2-1; 13 positions match TRBD2. J was trimmed by 8 bases and V by 6 bases; bases with no gene match: 10. Germline V gene data show CDR1 as KGHSH and CDR2 as LQKENI. This CDR3 is built from 16 residues. The CDR3: CASSPGLAGSGHEQFF. CDR3 sequence (DNA): TGTGCCAGCTCTCCGGGACTAGCGGGGTCCGGACATGAGCAGTTCTTC. The full variable domain, in which reference TRBV18 and TRBJ2-1 provide the parts outside the CDR3, is NAGVMQNPRHLVRRRGQEARLRCSPMKGHSHVYWYRQLPEEGLKFMVYLQKENIIDESGMPKERFSAEFPKEGPSILRIQQVVRGDSAAYFCASSPGLAGSGHEQFFGPGTRLTVL.

This clone has a single count. The rearrangement joins TRBV6-1 to TRBJ2-1, with 7 bases lining up with TRBD1. The V and J ends lost 1 base and 7 bases, in that order; junction bases with no gene match: 7. Germline CDR1 is MNHNS and CDR2 is SASEGT. The CDR3 runs to 15 residues. CDR3 bases: TGTGCCAGCAGTGAAGTACTCAGGGGGAATAATGAGCAGTTCTTC. This codes for CASSEVLRGNNEQFF.

This clone showed up just once. The chain is built from TRBV13 and TRBJ1-4; 11 bases are shared with TRBD1. The germline V gene has CDR1 PRHDT and CDR2 FYEKMQ (reference sequence). The CDR3 length is 15 residues. With V trimmed by 3 bases and J by 5 bases, 2 bases remained unmatched. The CDR3 sequence: CASSLDRGRNEKLFF. The CDR3 coding sequence is TGTGCCAGCAGCTTGGACAGGGGGCGGAATGAAAAACTGTTTTTT. Together with reference TRBV13 and TRBJ1-4, the CDR3 gives the full variable domain: AAGVIQSPRHLIKEKRETATLKCYPIPRHDTVYWYQQGPGQDPQFLISFYEKMQSDKGSIPDRFSAQQFSDYHSELNMSSLELGDSALYFCASSLDRGRNEKLFFGSGTQLSVL.

The rearrangement links TRBV11-2 to TRBJ2-5; 7 positions agree with TRBD2. In germline, CDR1 is SGHAT, CDR2 FQNNGV. V gave up 3 bases and J gave up 3 bases; unmatched junction bases: 7. This CDR3 region has 15 residues. CDR3 coding DNA: TGTGCCAGCAGCTTTTGGGGGGGACTGGAAGAGACCCAGTACTTC. Translation: CASSFWGGLEETQYF.